Listed here are 24 T cell receptor beta chains from one sample, sequenced in a study of Tregs in tolerant kidney transplant recipients. Data came from immunoSEQ multiplex PCR; TCRdb stores just in-frame clones and leaves some out. The table has over 85,000 clones, 80% to 95% seen once; the top ten hold 0.46%. The specimen comprised CD4+ T cells from blood, sampled before the transplant. The receptors come from a human donor who received a combined kidney and bone marrow transplant.

The V and J genes are TRBV9 and TRBJ2-2; 12 positions agree with TRBD2. This CDR3 is 17 amino acids long. Trimming removed 2 bases from V and 0 bases from J; junction bases left unmatched: 2. CDR1 is SGDLS, CDR2 YYNGEE, per germline. The CDR3 region is CASSVTSGGTNTGELFF. In nucleotides, the CDR3 is TGTGCCAGCAGCGTGACTAGCGGGGGCACGAACACCGGGGAGCTGTTTTTT.

As DNA, the CDR3 is TGTGCCAGCAGCTTAGAGGGGGGGCCCTCCTACGAGCAGTACTTC. The encoded protein is CASSLEGGPSYEQYF. J is TRBJ2-7 and V is TRBV7-6, with D possibly TRBD2 on 7 matching bases. CDR1 and CDR2 (germline): SGHVS, FNYEAQ. There are 15 residues in the CDR3. The germline V and J ends were trimmed by 1 base and 0 bases, with 10 bases remaining between them.

The chain recombines TRBV10-3 with TRBJ1-1; D remains ambiguous. V lost 4 bases, J lost 1 base, and 7 bases lay in between. The CDR3 is 13 residues long. Germline V lookup: CDR1 ENHRY, CDR2 SYGVKD. CDR3 coding DNA: TGTGCCATCAGTGTCCCGGGGAACACTGAAGCTTTCTTT. This translates into CAISVPGNTEAFF.

This rearrangement joins TRBV5-1 to TRBJ2-3; 8 bases map to TRBD2. V lost 2 bases and J lost 0; bases outside the gene matches: 2. This CDR3 spans 15 amino acids. Germline lookup yields CDR1 SGHRS and CDR2 YFSETQ. The CDR3 reads CASSFGGRSTDTQYF. DNA for the CDR3: TGCGCCAGCAGCTTCGGCGGGAGGAGCACAGATACGCAGTATTTT.

This rearrangement joins TRBV19 to TRBJ2-1; 13 bases agree with TRBD2. The length of the CDR3 is 16 residues. Germline CDR1 is LNHDA and CDR2 is SQIVND (reference sequence). Trimming at V came to 5 bases and at J to 7 bases, leaving 8 bases not matched to a gene. The CDR3 DNA reads as TGTGCCAGTAGTTTCGGACTAGCGGGAGTGGGTAATGAGCAGTTCTTC. It is translated as CASSFGLAGVGNEQFF.

In its sample, this clone was seen once. The chain is built from TRBV15 and TRBJ2-1; 12 bases align to TRBD2. The V segment lost 5 bases and the J segment 10 bases; nucleotides outside the gene matches: 9. CDR3 length: 15 residues. From germline, CDR1 is LNHNV and CDR2 YYDKDF (reference sequence). The CDR3 DNA follows: TGTGCCACCAGCCTCTCCGAGACTAGCGGGAGAGAGCAGTTCTTC. It encodes CATSLSETSGREQFF. The complete variable domain, with remaining parts taken from reference TRBV15 and TRBJ2-1, reads DAMVIQNPRYQVTQFGKPVTLSCSQTLNHNVMYWYQQKSSQAPKLLFHYYDKDFNNEADTPDNFQSRRPNTSFCFLDIRSPGLGDTAMYLCATSLSETSGREQFFGPGTRLTVL.

This rearrangement joins TRBV6-5 to TRBJ1-2; 8 nucleotides match TRBD1. Germline trimming cut 2 bases from V and 8 bases from J; bases unmatched to any gene: 4. Germline CDR1 reads MNHEY; CDR2 reads SVGAGI. The length of the CDR3 is 13 residues. Here the CDR3 DNA reads TGTGCCAGCAGTTACAGACAGGGGAAAGGCTACACCTTC. Translated, it gives CASSYRQGKGYTF.

The chain links TRBV7-9 to TRBJ2-7; 10 bases match TRBD2. Per the germline V gene, CDR1 is SEHNR and CDR2 is FQNEAQ (reference sequence). The V segment lost 5 bases and the J segment 0 bases; nucleotides outside the gene matches: 4. The CDR3 is 15 amino acids. CDR3 residues: CASSPWTSGSYEQYF. Written as DNA, the CDR3 is TGTGCCAGCAGCCCCTGGACTAGCGGCTCCTACGAGCAGTACTTC.

Concerning this clone itself: Additional DNA sequences in this sample encode the identical CDR3. The chain links TRBV9 to TRBJ1-6; D is ambiguous. The CDR3 loop spans 13 amino acids. Between the trimmed V and J ends, which lost 5 bases and 7 bases, there was a span of 10 bases. Germline V gene data show CDR1 as SGDLS and CDR2 as YYNGEE. The CDR3 DNA reads as TGTGCCAGCAGTGTAAGAGGGAATTCACCCCTCCACTTT. Amino acids: CASSVRGNSPLHF.

The genes are TRBV25-1 and TRBJ2-3, with 9 positions matching TRBD2. The CDR3 sequence is 17 residues long. Germline V gene data show CDR1 as MGHDK and CDR2 as SYGVNS. Trimming at V came to 5 bases and at J to 8 bases, leaving 17 bases not matched to a gene. The CDR3 coding sequence is TGTGCCAGCAGTCCCCCGGGGGGGGGCGGGGGGGCGTTTACGCAGTATTTT. Residues: CASSPPGGGGGAFTQYF.

The rearrangement links TRBV6-4 to TRBJ2-7, with D possibly matching TRBD2 (5 bases). Germline V gives CDR1 MRHNA, CDR2 SNTAGT. There are 14 residues in the CDR3. V was clipped by 7 bases and J by 3 bases, with 16 bases between them. The CDR3 region is CASILSVFFYEQYF. The CDR3 DNA reads as TGTGCCAGCATCCTTAGCGTGTTTTTCTACGAGCAGTACTTC.

The chain has TRBV6-6 and TRBJ2-4, with 10 positions matching TRBD1. This CDR3 region has 14 residues. Germline V gives CDR1 MNHNY, CDR2 SVGAGI (reference sequence). The V and J ends lost 2 bases and 8 bases, in that order; junction bases with no gene match: 3. In nucleotides, the CDR3 is TGTGCCAGCAGTTACCGACAGGGGGCGGACATTCAGTACTTC. The encoded protein is CASSYRQGADIQYF.

The J gene is TRBJ2-7, the V gene TRBV7-6; TRBD2 aligns across 9 bases. The CDR3 sequence is 16 residues long. Germline loops: CDR1 SGHVS, CDR2 FNYEAQ. With 1 base clipped from V and 5 bases from J, the junction kept 9 bases outside the gene matches. The CDR3 spells CASSLVSRREGHEQYF. In nucleotides, the CDR3 is TGTGCCAGCAGCTTAGTCTCGCGGCGGGAGGGCCACGAGCAGTACTTC.

The chain links TRBV30 to TRBJ2-2; D ambiguous. The length of the CDR3 is 14 residues. Per germline, CDR1 GTSNPN and CDR2 SVGIG (reference sequence). With 7 bases removed from V and 5 bases from J, the gap between germline ends came to 17 bases. CDR3 amino acids: CASRSRVGTGELFF. CDR3 sequence (DNA): TGTGCCTCCCGCAGCCGGGTAGGAACCGGGGAGCTGTTTTTT.

The chain joins TRBV7-9 to TRBJ2-3; TRBD2 is a possible D gene (5 bases). Deletions cut 1 base from V and 5 bases from J, with 13 bases between. Germline CDR1 reads SEHNR; CDR2 reads FQNEAQ (reference sequence). This CDR3 is 15 amino acids long. CDR3 region: CASSLDLGAKDTQYF. CDR3 in DNA: TGTGCCAGCAGCTTAGATTTGGGAGCAAAAGATACGCAGTATTTT. The full variable domain, with the rest looked up from reference TRBV7-9 and TRBJ2-3, is DTGVSQNPRHKITKRGQNVTFRCDPISEHNRLYWYRQTLGQGPEFLTYFQNEAQLEKSRLLSDRFSAERPKGSFSTLEIQRTEQGDSAMYLCASSLDLGAKDTQYFGPGTRLTVL.

This chain connects TRBV5-1 to TRBJ1-3; TRBD1 aligns across 8 bases. CDR1 and CDR2 (germline): SGHRS, YFSETQ. The CDR3 runs 16 residues. The ends lost 4 bases at V and 3 bases at J; junction bases unmatched: 9. CDR3 sequence: CASSPERQGSGNTIYF. CDR3 in DNA: TGCGCCAGCAGCCCGGAGAGACAGGGGAGTGGAAACACCATATATTTT.

The chain links TRBV7-2 to TRBJ1-2, with 7 positions matching TRBD1. Germline assignment: CDR1 SGHTA and CDR2 FQGNSA. This CDR3 is built from 15 residues. The ends lost 1 base at V and 5 bases at J; junction bases unmatched: 7. As DNA, the CDR3 is TGTGCCAGCAGCTTAGTTGGACAGGCCTCATATGGCTACACCTTC. It translates to CASSLVGQASYGYTF.

V and J are TRBV7-2 and TRBJ2-7, with 8 bases matching TRBD1. With V trimmed by 4 bases and J by 3 bases, 8 bases remained unmatched. This CDR3 has 15 amino acids. Germline V gives CDR1 SGHTA, CDR2 FQGNSA. CDR3 region: CASSWGTGVFYEQYF. DNA of the CDR3: TGTGCCAGCAGCTGGGGGACAGGAGTCTTCTACGAGCAGTACTTC.

V usage is TRBV18 and J usage is TRBJ1-5, with D hard to call. V was clipped by 2 bases and J by 0 bases, with 8 bases between them. The CDR3 length is 15 residues. Germline values: CDR1 KGHSH, CDR2 LQKENI. The CDR3: CASSPGQYSNQPQHF. CDR3 sequence (DNA): TGTGCCAGCTCACCAGGGCAATATAGCAATCAGCCCCAGCATTTT.

The V call is TRBV7-2, the J call TRBJ1-2; the match to TRBD1 covers 7 bases. Germline-derived CDR1 and CDR2 are SGHTA and FQGNSA. This CDR3 is 14 amino acids long. V lost 5 bases to trimming and J lost 3 bases; unmatched junction nucleotides: 6. The CDR3 region is CASSLRTGDYGYTF. For the CDR3, the DNA is TGTGCCAGCAGCCTACGGACAGGAGACTATGGCTACACCTTC.

This clone appeared a single time. This chain links TRBV28 with TRBJ2-1, with D possibly matching TRBD1 (6 bases). The CDR3 covers 14 residues. The germline V and J ends were trimmed by 3 bases and 6 bases, with 12 bases remaining between them. The V gene's germline CDR1 is MDHEN and CDR2 SYDVKM. Written as DNA, the CDR3 is TGTGCCAGCAGTTTGGTCGGCAGGGGCAATGAGCAGTTCTTC. It encodes CASSLVGRGNEQFF.

The J gene is TRBJ1-5, the V gene TRBV2, with D tentatively TRBD1 (5 bases). The CDR3 runs to 15 residues. V shed 7 bases and J shed 1 base, with 14 bases lying between them. The germline V gene encodes CDR1 SNHLY and CDR2 FYNNEI. The CDR3 coding sequence is TGTGCCAGCAAGAAAGGCAGGGTAAGCAATCAGCCCCAGCATTTT. It encodes CASKKGRVSNQPQHF.

V usage is TRBV4-2 and J usage is TRBJ1-5; 7 bases fit TRBD1. Germline CDR1 and CDR2: LGHNA and YNFKEQ. With 4 bases clipped from V and 9 bases from J, the junction kept 18 bases outside the gene matches. CDR3 length: 17 amino acids. The CDR3 region has the DNA TGTGCCAGCAGCCCAAAAGGGGACAGTAGGGATCAGAGGCCCCAGCATTTT. Its protein is CASSPKGDSRDQRPQHF.

The CDR3 protein is CASSLNDLRARSPLHF. The CDR3 DNA reads TGTGCCAGCAGCTTAAACGACCTCAGGGCACGCTCACCCCTCCACTTT. The rearrangement uses TRBV7-9 and TRBJ1-6; D is possibly TRBD1 (5 bases). Looked up from germline, CDR1 is SEHNR and CDR2 is FQNEAQ (reference sequence). The CDR3 has 16 amino acids. With 2 bases removed from V and 10 bases from J, the gap between germline ends came to 18 bases.